Given below is one TCR beta chain in context. Clones were sequenced by immunoSEQ multiplex PCR, and TCRdb holds only the in-frame ones, with some missing. Of tens of thousands of clones in the sample, 92% were seen once. The data were taken from a study of graft-versus-host responses after intestinal transplantation. Study overall: The transplants performed in recipients were multivisceral, liver-intestinal, or isolated intestinal.

There are 15 residues in the CDR3. V was trimmed by 4 bases and J by 6 bases, leaving 16 bases between them. Germline loops: CDR1 MGHDK, CDR2 SYGVNS. This specimen consisted of PBMCs, obtained 98 days after intestinal transplantation. The TCR sequence derives from a human patient who received an intestinal transplant, so some T cells may come from the graft donor. The chain recombines TRBV25-1 with TRBJ2-1, with D uncertain. In DNA form, the CDR3 reads TGTGCCAGCAGTGTTCGGACGGCATCGGGCAATGAGCAGTTCTTC. It translates to CASSVRTASGNEQFF.